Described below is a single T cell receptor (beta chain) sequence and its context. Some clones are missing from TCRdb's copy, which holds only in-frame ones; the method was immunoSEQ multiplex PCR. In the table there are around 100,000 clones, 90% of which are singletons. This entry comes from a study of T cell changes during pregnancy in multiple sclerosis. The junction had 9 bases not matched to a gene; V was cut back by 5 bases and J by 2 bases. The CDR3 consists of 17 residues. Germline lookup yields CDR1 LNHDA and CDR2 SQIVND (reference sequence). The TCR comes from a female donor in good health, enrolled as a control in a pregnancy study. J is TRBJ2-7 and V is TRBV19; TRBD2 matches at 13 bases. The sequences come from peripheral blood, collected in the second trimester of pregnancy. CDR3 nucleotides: TGTGCCAGTAGTTTCTCAAACGGACTAGCGGGGGCCTACGAGCAGTACTTC. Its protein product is CASSFSNGLAGAYEQYF.